This T cell receptor beta chain was sequenced for a study of T-cell reconstitution after alpha-beta-depleted transplantation in children. Findings of the study overall: The study reportedly traced alpha-beta T cells about two months after transplant to several hundred expanded graft clones.

This clonotype was seen at least ten times. The antigen is unknown. This CDR3 contains 18 residues. The V and J ends lost 0 bases and 6 bases, in that order; junction bases with no gene match: 12. Germline V gene data show CDR1 as SGHTA and CDR2 as FQGTGA. A TCRbeta library incorporating unique molecular identifiers was prepared. TCRdb analysed the PCR reads with MiXCR anew, one entry per CDR3 protein. The top ten clones hold approximately 25% of a sample with 90,000 to 130,000 distinct CDR3 sequences, 6.4% of them seen once. The starting material was PBMCs, mostly from graft donor cells, obtained 360 days after TCRalphabeta/CD19-depleted stem cell transplant. The chain has TRBV7-3 and TRBJ2-3; TRBD2 aligns across 10 bases. This sequence originates from a male patient between 2 and 10 years old who had a stem cell transplant for acute lymphoblastic leukemia, so the T cells may come from the graft donor. CDR3: CASSLTPSLAGSHDTQYF. The CDR3 region has the DNA TGTGCCAGCAGCTTAACACCCTCACTAGCGGGGTCCCACGATACGCAGTATTTT.